Ten or more counts support the clone carrying this TCR beta chain. The junction shows a germline mismatch at one end, possibly a read error. TCRdb independently ran MiXCR on the 5' RACE reads; one entry per CDR3 protein. The data contain about 64,000 distinct CDR3 sequences, around 12% of them singletons. This entry comes from a study of early T cells in non-severe SARS-CoV-2 infection. Germline V CDR1 and CDR2: SSHAT, FNYEAQ (reference sequence). The CDR3 length is 15 residues. The clonotype originates from an adult who was a healthcare worker with PCR-confirmed SARS-CoV-2 infection or an uninfected control (not recorded which). Sequences were derived from whole blood, sampled at baseline. The rearrangement joins TRBV7-7 to TRBJ2-3; a possible D gene is TRBD2 (7 bases). CDR3 sequence reads: CASSLRAGATDTQYF. The CDR3 DNA reads as TGTGCTAGCAGCTTACGCGCGGGGGCCACAGATACGCAGTATTTT. The full variable domain, completed using reference TRBV7-7 and TRBJ2-3, is GAGVSQSPRYKVTKRGQDVTLRCDPISSHATLYWYQQALGQGPEFLTYFNYEAQPDKSGLPSDRFSAERPEGSISTLTIQRTEQRDSAMYRCASSLRAGATDTQYFGPGTRLTVL.